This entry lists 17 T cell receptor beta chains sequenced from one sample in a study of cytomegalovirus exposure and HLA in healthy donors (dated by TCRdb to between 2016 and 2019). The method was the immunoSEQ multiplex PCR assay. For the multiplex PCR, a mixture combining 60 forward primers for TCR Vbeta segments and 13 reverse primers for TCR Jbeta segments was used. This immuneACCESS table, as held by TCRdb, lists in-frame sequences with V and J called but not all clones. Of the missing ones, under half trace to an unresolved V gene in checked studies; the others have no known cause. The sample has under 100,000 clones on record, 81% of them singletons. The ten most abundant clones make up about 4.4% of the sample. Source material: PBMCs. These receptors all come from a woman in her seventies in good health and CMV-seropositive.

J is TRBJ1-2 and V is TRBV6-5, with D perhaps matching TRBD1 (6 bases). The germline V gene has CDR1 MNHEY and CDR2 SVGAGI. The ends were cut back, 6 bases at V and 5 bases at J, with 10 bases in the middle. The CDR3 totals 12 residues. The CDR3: CASSPGQYGYTF. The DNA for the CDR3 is TGTGCCAGCAGCCCAGGACAGTATGGCTACACCTTC.

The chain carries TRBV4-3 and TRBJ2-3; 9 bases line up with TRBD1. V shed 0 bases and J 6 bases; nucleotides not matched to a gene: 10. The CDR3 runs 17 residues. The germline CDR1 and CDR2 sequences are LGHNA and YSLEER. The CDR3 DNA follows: TGCGCCAGCAGCCAAGATAGGGCGCGGACAGGGGATGATACGCAGTATTTT. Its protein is CASSQDRARTGDDTQYF.

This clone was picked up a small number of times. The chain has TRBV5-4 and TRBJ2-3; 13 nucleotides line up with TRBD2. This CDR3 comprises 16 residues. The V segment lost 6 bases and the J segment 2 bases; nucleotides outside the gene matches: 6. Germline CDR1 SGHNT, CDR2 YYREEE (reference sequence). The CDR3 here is CASKLAGGRSTDTQYF. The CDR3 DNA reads TGTGCCAGCAAACTAGCGGGAGGGCGGTCCACAGATACGCAGTATTTT.

For the CDR3, the DNA is TGTGCCAGCAGCTTAGAGTTAGCGGGGACCGAATACAAATACGAGCAGTACTTC. It codes for CASSLELAGTEYKYEQYF. This chain connects TRBV11-1 to TRBJ2-7, with 8 bases identical to TRBD2. Looked up from germline, CDR1 is SGHAT and CDR2 is FQDESV (reference sequence). The CDR3 is 18 residues long. J was trimmed by 4 bases and V by 1 base; bases with no gene match: 15.

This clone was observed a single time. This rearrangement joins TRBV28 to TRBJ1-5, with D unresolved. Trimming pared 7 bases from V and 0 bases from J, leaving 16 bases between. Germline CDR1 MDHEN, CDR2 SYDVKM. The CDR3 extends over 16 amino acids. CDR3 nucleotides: TGTGCCAGCAACCGGGAACGGGGTCCTAGCAATCAGCCCCAGCATTTT. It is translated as CASNRERGPSNQPQHF.

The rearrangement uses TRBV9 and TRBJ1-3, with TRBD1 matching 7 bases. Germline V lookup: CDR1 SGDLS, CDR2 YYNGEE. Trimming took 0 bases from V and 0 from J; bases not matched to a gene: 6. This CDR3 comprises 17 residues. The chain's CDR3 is CASSVAGTEFSGNTIYF. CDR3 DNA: TGTGCCAGCAGCGTAGCTGGGACAGAATTCTCTGGAAACACCATATATTTT.

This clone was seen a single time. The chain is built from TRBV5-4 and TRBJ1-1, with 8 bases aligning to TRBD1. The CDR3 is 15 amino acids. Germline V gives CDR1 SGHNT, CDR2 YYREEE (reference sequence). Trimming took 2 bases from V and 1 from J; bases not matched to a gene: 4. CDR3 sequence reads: CASSFPDRANTEAFF. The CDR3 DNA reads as TGTGCCAGCAGCTTCCCGGACAGGGCGAACACTGAAGCTTTCTTT. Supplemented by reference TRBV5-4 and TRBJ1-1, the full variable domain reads ETGVTQSPTHLIKTRGQQVTLRCSSQSGHNTVSWYQQALGQGPQFIFQYYREEENGRGNFPPRFSGLQFPNYSSELNVNALELDDSALYLCASSFPDRANTEAFFGQGTRLTVV.

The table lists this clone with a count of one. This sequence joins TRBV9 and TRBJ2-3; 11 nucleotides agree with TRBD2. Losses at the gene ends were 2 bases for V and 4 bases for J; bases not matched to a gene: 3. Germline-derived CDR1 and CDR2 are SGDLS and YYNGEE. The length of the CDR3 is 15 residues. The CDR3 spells CASSVTSGNADTQYF. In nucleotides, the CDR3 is TGTGCCAGCAGCGTGACTAGCGGGAACGCAGATACGCAGTATTTT.

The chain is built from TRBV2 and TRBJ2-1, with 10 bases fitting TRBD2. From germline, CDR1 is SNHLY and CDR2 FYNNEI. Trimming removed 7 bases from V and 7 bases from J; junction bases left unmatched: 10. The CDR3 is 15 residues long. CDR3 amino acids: CASNLRLAGDNEQFF. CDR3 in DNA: TGTGCCAGCAACCTAAGGCTAGCGGGAGATAATGAGCAGTTCTTC.

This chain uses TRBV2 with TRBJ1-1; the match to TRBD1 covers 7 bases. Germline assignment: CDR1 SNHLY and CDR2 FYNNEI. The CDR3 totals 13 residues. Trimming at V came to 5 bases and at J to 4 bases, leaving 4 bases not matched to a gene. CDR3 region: CASSPTGSTEAFF. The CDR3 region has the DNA TGTGCCAGCAGTCCGACAGGGTCCACTGAAGCTTTCTTT.

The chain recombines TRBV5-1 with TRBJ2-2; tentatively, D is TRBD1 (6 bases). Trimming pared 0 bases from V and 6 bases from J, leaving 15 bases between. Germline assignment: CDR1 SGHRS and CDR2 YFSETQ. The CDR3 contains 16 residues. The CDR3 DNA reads TGCGCCAGCAGCTTGGTGGGGGCATCTAGGGCCGGGGAGCTGTTTTTT. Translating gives CASSLVGASRAGELFF.

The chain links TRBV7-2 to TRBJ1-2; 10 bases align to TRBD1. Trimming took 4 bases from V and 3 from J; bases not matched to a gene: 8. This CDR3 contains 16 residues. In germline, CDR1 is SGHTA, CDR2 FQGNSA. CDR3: CASSSYLGTGDYGYTF. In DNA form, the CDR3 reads TGTGCCAGCAGCTCTTACCTAGGGACAGGGGACTATGGCTACACCTTC.

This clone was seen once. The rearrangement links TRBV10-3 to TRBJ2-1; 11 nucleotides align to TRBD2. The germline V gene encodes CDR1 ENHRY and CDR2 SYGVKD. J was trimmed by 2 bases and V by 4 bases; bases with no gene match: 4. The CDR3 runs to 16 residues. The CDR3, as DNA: TGTGCCATCAGTGTGGGACTAGCGGACACCTACAATGAGCAGTTCTTC. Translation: CAISVGLADTYNEQFF.

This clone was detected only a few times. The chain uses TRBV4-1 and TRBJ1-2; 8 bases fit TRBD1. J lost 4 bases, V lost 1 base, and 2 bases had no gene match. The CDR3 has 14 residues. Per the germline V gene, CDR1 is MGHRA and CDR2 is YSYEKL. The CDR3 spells CASSQAGGGYGYTF. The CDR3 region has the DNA TGCGCCAGCAGCCAAGCAGGGGGCGGCTATGGCTACACCTTC.

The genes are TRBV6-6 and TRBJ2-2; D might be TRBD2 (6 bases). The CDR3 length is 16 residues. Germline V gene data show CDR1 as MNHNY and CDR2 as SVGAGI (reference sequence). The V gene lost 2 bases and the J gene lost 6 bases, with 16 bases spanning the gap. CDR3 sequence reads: CASSYGGVLYSGELFF. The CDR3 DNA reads TGTGCCAGCAGTTACGGAGGGGTCCTGTATTCCGGGGAGCTGTTTTTT.

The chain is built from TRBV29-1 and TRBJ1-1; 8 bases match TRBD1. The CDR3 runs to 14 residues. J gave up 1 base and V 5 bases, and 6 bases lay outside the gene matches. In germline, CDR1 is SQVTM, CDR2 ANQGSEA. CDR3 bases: TGCAGCGTTCTCTGGGGACAGGCGAACACTGAAGCTTTCTTT. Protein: CSVLWGQANTEAFF.

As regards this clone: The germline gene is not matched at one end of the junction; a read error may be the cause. CDR3 bases: TGTGCTAGCAGCTTAGAGGCGGGTAGGAATGAGCAGTTCTTC. It translates to CASSLEAGRNEQFF. The chain carries TRBV7-7 and TRBJ2-1; a weak D match, TRBD2 (5 bases). From germline, CDR1 is SSHAT and CDR2 FNYEAQ (reference sequence). The CDR3 extends over 14 amino acids.